Shown below are 9 T cell receptor beta chains from a single sample sequenced in a study of cytomegalovirus exposure and HLA in healthy donors. Only in-frame clones appear in the TCRdb table, and some are missing; sequencing was by immunoSEQ multiplex PCR. The sample shows roughly 220,000 clones, 80% to 85% of them seen only once. Sequencing was performed on PBMCs. These receptors all stem from a woman aged 25 to 39 in good health and CMV-seropositive.

The DNA of the CDR3 is TGCGCCAGCAAGACAGAATCCTACGAGCAGTACTTC. Protein sequence: CASKTESYEQYF. The rearrangement joins TRBV5-1 to TRBJ2-7; the D gene is possibly TRBD1 (5 bases). CDR1 SGHRS and CDR2 YFSETQ come from the germline V gene. This CDR3 region has 12 residues. Trimming took 6 bases from V and 1 from J, leaving 8 bases between them.

This clone was counted a few times. This rearrangement joins TRBV9 to TRBJ1-1; D uncertain. Looked up from germline, CDR1 is SGDLS and CDR2 is YYNGEE. V gave up 0 bases and J gave up 0 bases, with 18 bases separating them. The CDR3 is 18 amino acids. The CDR3 is CASSVVVRGGGLNTEAFF. DNA for the CDR3: TGTGCCAGCAGCGTAGTAGTAAGAGGTGGAGGGCTGAACACTGAAGCTTTCTTT.

This clone was seen a single time. V is TRBV9 and J is TRBJ1-4; TRBD1 agrees at 7 bases. V shed 0 bases, J shed 5 bases, and the junction held 4 bases outside the gene matches. This CDR3 is 15 amino acids long. The germline V gene has CDR1 SGDLS and CDR2 YYNGEE. CDR3: CASSVEGAQNEKLFF. The CDR3 bases are TGTGCCAGCAGCGTAGAGGGGGCGCAGAATGAAAAACTGTTTTTT.

The chain has TRBV27 and TRBJ1-2; a possible D gene is TRBD1 (6 bases). The CDR3 totals 15 residues. Germline-derived CDR1 and CDR2 are MNHEY and SMNVEV (reference sequence). Between the trimmed V and J ends, which lost 3 bases and 5 bases, there was a span of 16 bases. The CDR3 sequence is CASSLSTGSWYGYTF. Here the CDR3 DNA reads TGTGCCAGCAGTTTGAGCACAGGGAGTTGGTATGGCTACACCTTC.

This rearrangement joins TRBV5-1 to TRBJ2-7, with 12 nucleotides matching TRBD2. The CDR3 runs 14 residues. Germline-derived CDR1 and CDR2 are SGHRS and YFSETQ. The V segment lost 6 bases and the J segment 5 bases; nucleotides outside the gene matches: 6. DNA for the CDR3: TGCGCCAGCAACAAGGGACTAGCGGGCGACGAGCAGTACTTC. It translates to CASNKGLAGDEQYF.

The V and J genes are TRBV30 and TRBJ1-3; D uncertain. CDR3 size: 14 residues. In germline, CDR1 is GTSNPN, CDR2 SVGIG (reference sequence). The ends were cut back, 1 base at V and 7 bases at J, with 14 bases in the middle. The CDR3 coding sequence is TGTGCCTGGAGTGACCCGGGGAGGTGGAACACCATATATTTT. This gives the protein CAWSDPGRWNTIYF. The entire variable domain, with the rest obtained from reference TRBV30 and TRBJ1-3, is as follows: SQTIHQWPATLVQPVGSPLSLECTVEGTSNPNLYWYRQAAGRGLQLLFYSVGIGQISSEVPQNLSASRPQDRQFILSSKKLLLSDSGFYLCAWSDPGRWNTIYFGEGSWLTVV.

The rearrangement links TRBV7-2 to TRBJ2-3; TRBD2 matches at 7 bases. J lost 4 bases, V lost 0 bases, and 4 bases had no gene match. The germline V gene has CDR1 SGHTA and CDR2 FQGNSA. The CDR3 extends over 15 amino acids. The CDR3 DNA follows: TGTGCCAGCAGCTTAGCTAGCGGGCCGTCAGATACGCAGTATTTT. Its protein is CASSLASGPSDTQYF.

This chain links TRBV5-4 with TRBJ1-2; no definite D call. The V end lost 0 bases, the J end lost 8 bases, and 14 bases lay between the germline ends. From germline, CDR1 is SGHNT and CDR2 YYREEE (reference sequence). This CDR3 has 14 amino acids. CDR3 protein: CASSLDGTWSGYTF. Written as DNA, the CDR3 is TGTGCCAGCAGCTTGGACGGAACCTGGTCCGGCTACACCTTC.

CDR3 bases: TGTGCCACCAGCCCCCCCGCAGGGAACGGGATTAGTTCCTACGAGCAGTACTTC. It codes for CATSPPAGNGISSYEQYF. This rearrangement joins TRBV15 to TRBJ2-7, with D possibly being TRBD1 or TRBD2 (5 bases each). The CDR3 consists of 18 residues. V lost 5 bases and J 1 base, leaving 24 bases between the germline ends. The germline gives CDR1 LNHNV, CDR2 YYDKDF (reference sequence).